The TCR beta chain described here comes from a study of T cells in Graves' hyperthyroidism and ophthalmopathy (dated by TCRdb to the late 2010s). About the investigation overall: Peripheral blood was sampled at the time of initial diagnosis, prior to any treatment. Following sampling, methimazole starting at 30 mg daily was given to hyperthyroidism patients, and high-dose intravenous methylprednisolone was given to ophthalmopathy patients. TCR V-J signatures able to tell the groups apart were searched for in a discovery cohort of 90 to 100 patients, of whom fewer than 45 had Graves' ophthalmopathy and roughly 59 had stable Graves' hyperthyroidism. Whether ophthalmopathy could be predicted prospectively was tested in an independent validation cohort made up of under 20 hyperthyroidism patients plus 17 patients who later progressed to ophthalmopathy. TCR Vbeta CDR3 sequencing of 120 to 150 peripheral blood samples (over 40 ophthalmopathy, some 75 hyperthyroidism and some 17 progressor patients) is reported in the paper. The 100 or so discovery patients were divided at random into training and test sets in a 7:3 ratio. The study also compared thyroid tissue and blood T-cell repertoires from five or six Graves' hyperthyroidism patients. The full study reports these points: Sample size was not statistically predetermined, and investigators were not blinded to group allocation. In validation, the model predicted progression to ophthalmopathy a median of about 6.8 months before onset, with over 60% sensitivity and roughly 72% specificity. In cross-validation, a model built on a 13 V-J signature told ophthalmopathy apart from stable hyperthyroidism with over 85% sensitivity and about 81% specificity, and in testing the same model reached 80%/75%. Most expanded thyroid clonotypes (frequency above 0.001) were also found in blood, which suggests that blood repertoires may mirror thyroid immune responses.

Notes on this clonotype: It has no known antigen specificity. Base-call qualities are not available, and no considerably larger clone is one nucleotide away.

A patient counted as having stable Graves' hyperthyroidism if no progression to ophthalmopathy occurred over 18 months of follow-up. Hyperthyroidism patients were aged 18 to 65 years and newly diagnosed, with disease duration of less than 2 months. Patients with uncontrolled infections, other autoimmune diseases, pregnancy or lactation were excluded. Diagnoses relied on clinical symptoms, serum thyroxine and TRAb, thyroid ultrasound and orbital computed tomography. PBMCs were separated from around 9.1 ml of fresh peripheral blood using Ficoll-Paque density gradient centrifugation. Total RNA was extracted with Trizol reagent, and quality was checked on an Agilent 2100 Bioanalyzer. TCR beta CDR3 regions were amplified from RNA transcripts. The TCR CDR3 was subjected to a first round of RT-PCR using the HTBI primer set and the Qiagen OneStep RT-PCR kit. A second multiplex PCR round built the libraries, followed by size selection and purification. Paired-end sequencing of the libraries was performed with 100 bp reads on an Illumina HiSeq2000. The authors' pipeline ran thus. SOAPnuke was used to process the raw data, throwing out any read that contained adapters or uncalled bases, had a mean Phred below 15, or lacked an exact constant-primer or identifier match. High-quality paired reads were merged using COPE v1.2.5, and each unique nucleotide sequence was defined as a clonotype. MiTCR v1.1 was used to align clonotypes to the IMGT TRBV, TRBD and TRBJ reference segments. Analysis was restricted to V-J combinations with a frequency above 0.0001, which covered 99.2% of repertoires. The TCS score was defined as F50 (clonal expansion) divided by E x V (chaos), with BLOSUM62-based TCRdist calculated between CDR3 peptides within each V-J. Welch's t-statistics and random forest reduced 500 to 550 V-J features to 10 to 15, which were used in a naive Bayes classifier (R e1071). The raw public data were reprocessed by TCRdb itself: fastp quality trimming at Q25, MiXCR clonotype calling, in-frame beta chains only. Duplicate CDR3 protein sequences are folded into a single record with the most common DNA and genes. The V and J calls shown here were made by TCRdb, not taken from the authors' results. This sample gives fewer than 350,000 distinct CDR3 sequences in total; around a sixth of them show up just once. The ten largest clones take up 49% of the sample.

The TCR originated in a woman aged 50 to 65 with Graves' hyperthyroidism. The sequencing input was blood.

The DNA reads as follows: TGCGCCAGCAGCTTAACTGGTGAAAAACTGTTTTTT. This translates into CASSLTGEKLFF. Here the chain combines TRBV5-1 and TRBJ1-4, with the D segment identity uncertain. The CDR3 spans 12 residues, from the cysteine through the phenylalanine. Kept here is only the CDR3 DNA, which spans 36 bases and is read in frame from base 1. V drops 2 bases and J drops 7 bases, leaving 6 bases in between. Reading the germline V gene gives CDR1 SGHRS and CDR2 YFSETQ.